Sequencing of this TCR beta chain was carried out in a study of shared clonotypes between healthy human individuals. Study-level information: Participating donors consisted of a couple of women and a few men aged 18 to 49.

CD45RO-negative, CCR7-selected cells formed the naive CD8 fraction, which excluded terminally differentiated effector memory CD45RA+ cells. The germline CDR1 and CDR2 sequences are SGHRS and YFSETQ. This CDR3 has 15 residues. The trim removed 4 bases at V and 4 bases at J, leaving 7 bases unmatched. Method: immunoSEQ multiplex PCR; TCRdb's copy keeps in-frame clones and lacks some. This table holds millions of clones, approximately 95% found once. Input material: naive CD8+ T cells sorted from blood. The V gene is TRBV5-1, the J gene TRBJ2-3; 9 nucleotides align to TRBD2. This TCR was sampled from a man in his late teens or twenties in good health. The CDR3: CASSTAGGPSDTQYF. Written as DNA, the CDR3 is TGCGCCAGCAGCACTGCGGGGGGGCCTTCAGATACGCAGTATTTT.